What follows describes a single TCR beta chain. Using immunoSEQ multiplex PCR, the repertoire was profiled, and TCRdb retains in-frame clones only, with some absent. The sample yields about 400,000 clones, about nine tenths seen once. These data originate in a study of blood T cell repertoires in COVID-19. Study summary: The United States, Italy and Spain were the sources of the acute and convalescent COVID-19 samples. Sample material is recorded as cDNA or gDNA derived from T cells, B-cell-depleted T cells, or PBMCs.

Trimming pared 0 bases from V and 3 bases from J, leaving 11 bases between. Germline V gene lookup returns CDR1 WNHNN and CDR2 SYGVQD (reference sequence). The CDR3 extends over 15 amino acids. The chain joins TRBV10-1 to TRBJ1-2; a weak D match, TRBD1 (6 bases). The receptor comes from a woman in her thirties with active or convalescent COVID-19. The sequencing sample was made of peripheral blood. The CDR3: CASSESRTAYYGYTF. CDR3 coding DNA: TGCGCCAGCAGTGAGTCGCGGACAGCGTACTATGGCTACACCTTC.